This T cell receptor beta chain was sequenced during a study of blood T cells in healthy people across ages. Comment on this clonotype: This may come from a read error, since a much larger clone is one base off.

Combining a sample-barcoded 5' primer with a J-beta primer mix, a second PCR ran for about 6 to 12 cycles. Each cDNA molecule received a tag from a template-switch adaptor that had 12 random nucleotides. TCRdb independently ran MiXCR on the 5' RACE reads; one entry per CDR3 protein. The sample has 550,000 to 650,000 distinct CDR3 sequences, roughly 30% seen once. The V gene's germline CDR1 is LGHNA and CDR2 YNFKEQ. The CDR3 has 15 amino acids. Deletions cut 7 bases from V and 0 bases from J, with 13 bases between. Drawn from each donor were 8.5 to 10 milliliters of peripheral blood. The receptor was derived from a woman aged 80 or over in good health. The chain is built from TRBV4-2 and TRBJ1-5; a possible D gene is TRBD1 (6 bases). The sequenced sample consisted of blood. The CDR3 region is CASNYDRSSNQPQHF. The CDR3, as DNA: TGTGCCAGCAACTACGACAGGTCTAGCAATCAGCCCCAGCATTTT.